A single sample is the source of the 30 T cell receptor beta chains below, sequenced in a study of cytomegalovirus exposure and HLA in healthy donors. Only in-frame clones appear in the TCRdb table, and some are missing; sequencing was by immunoSEQ multiplex PCR. Of 120,000 to 150,000 clones listed, roughly 87% are singletons. The specimen was PBMCs. All receptors derive from a man in his late teens or twenties in good health and CMV-seropositive.

This chain uses TRBV5-1 with TRBJ2-3, with 9 bases identical to TRBD1. Trimming at V came to 2 bases and at J to 6 bases, leaving 4 bases not matched to a gene. The CDR3 covers 14 residues. Looked up from germline, CDR1 is SGHRS and CDR2 is YFSETQ. The CDR3 is CASSFWDREDTQYF. The CDR3 DNA reads as TGCGCCAGCAGCTTCTGGGACAGGGAGGATACGCAGTATTTT.

The CDR3, as DNA: TGTGCCAGCAGCTTGGTACAGTCTGCCACTGAAGCTTTCTTT. This encodes CASSLVQSATEAFF. The chain has TRBV5-4 and TRBJ1-1; D remains ambiguous. Trimming took off 0 bases at V and 4 bases at J, with 10 bases between the two ends. This CDR3 comprises 14 residues. CDR1 is SGHNT, CDR2 YYREEE, per germline (reference sequence).

DNA of the CDR3: TGTGCCAGCACCTTACAGGGTTTTGGCACTGAAGCTTTCTTT. This encodes CASTLQGFGTEAFF. The genes are TRBV6-1 and TRBJ1-1; tentative D call: TRBD1 (6 bases). CDR1 and CDR2 (germline): MNHNS, SASEGT. The V gene lost 7 bases and the J gene lost 4 bases, with 16 bases spanning the gap. This CDR3 has 14 amino acids.

V usage is TRBV5-1 and J usage is TRBJ1-2, with 8 bases identical to TRBD1. The V gene's germline CDR1 is SGHRS and CDR2 YFSETQ. The CDR3 covers 18 residues. V shed 4 bases and J 0 bases; nucleotides not matched to a gene: 14. CDR3 protein: CASSQNPSGTGPNYGYTF. DNA of the CDR3: TGCGCCAGCAGCCAAAACCCGTCCGGGACAGGCCCTAACTATGGCTACACCTTC.

This chain joins TRBV14 and TRBJ2-7, with TRBD1 identical over 9 bases. Germline CDR1 reads SGHDN; CDR2 reads FVKESK. There are 16 residues in the CDR3. V lost 4 bases and J lost 5; bases outside the gene matches: 12. CDR3 protein: CASSRLGQGGFDEQYF. As DNA, the CDR3 is TGTGCCAGCAGCCGACTGGGACAGGGTGGATTCGACGAGCAGTACTTC.

The gene calls are TRBV13 and TRBJ2-7; no firm D call. CDR3 length equals 12 residues. Germline loops: CDR1 PRHDT, CDR2 FYEKMQ (reference sequence). V gave up 0 bases and J gave up 6 bases, with 6 bases separating them. The CDR3 DNA is TGTGCCAGCAGCTTAGGCCTGAGCGAGCAGTACTTC. As protein: CASSLGLSEQYF.

The rearrangement joins TRBV5-6 to TRBJ2-5; D ambiguous. The CDR3 extends over 13 amino acids. V dropped 1 base and J dropped 1 base, with 5 bases sitting between them. CDR1 SGHDT and CDR2 YYEEEE come from the germline V gene. CDR3 amino acids: CASSLSLQETQYF. The CDR3 nucleotides read TGTGCCAGCAGCTTGAGCCTCCAAGAGACCCAGTACTTC.

The rearrangement links TRBV10-3 to TRBJ2-3; D unclear. Germline CDR1 is ENHRY and CDR2 is SYGVKD. This CDR3 contains 15 residues. Trimming shortened V by 0 bases and J by 0 bases, and 7 bases separated the two germline ends. CDR3 sequence: CAISESLRSTDTQYF. CDR3 DNA: TGTGCCATCAGTGAGTCTTTGAGGAGCACAGATACGCAGTATTTT.

J is TRBJ1-4 and V is TRBV4-1; D is unclear. CDR1 is MGHRA and CDR2 is YSYEKL in the germline V gene. V lost 0 bases to trimming and J lost 13 bases, with 12 bases between them. The CDR3 sequence is 13 residues long. Here the CDR3 reads CASSQEEHRGLFF. The CDR3 nucleotides read TGCGCCAGCAGCCAAGAGGAGCATCGCGGACTGTTTTTT.

This chain links TRBV6-1 with TRBJ2-7; TRBD1 might be the D (7 bases). Looked up from germline, CDR1 is MNHNS and CDR2 is SASEGT. Trimming removed 6 bases from V and 5 bases from J, with 20 bases in between. The CDR3 covers 15 residues. The CDR3 coding sequence is TGTGCCAGCAGACAACGTGACAGGGAGGAAAACGAGCAGTACTTC. This encodes CASRQRDREENEQYF.

A single count supports this clone. This sequence joins TRBV5-6 and TRBJ2-2, with D tentatively TRBD1 (6 bases). CDR3 length: 14 amino acids. Trimming pared 0 bases from V and 5 bases from J, leaving 8 bases between. Germline V gene lookup returns CDR1 SGHDT and CDR2 YYEEEE. The DNA of the CDR3 is TGTGCCAGCAGCTTGGTGGGGGCGACCGGGGAGCTGTTTTTT. It translates to CASSLVGATGELFF.

The rearrangement links TRBV2 to TRBJ1-2, with D possibly matching TRBD1 (5 bases). The V and J ends lost 3 bases and 3 bases respectively, with 8 bases between them. The CDR3 is 13 amino acids. Germline V gene sequence: CDR1 SNHLY, CDR2 FYNNEI. This CDR3 reads CASSDPRDYGYTF. The CDR3 region has the DNA TGTGCCAGCAGTGATCCCAGGGACTATGGCTACACCTTC.

This chain connects TRBV29-1 to TRBJ2-5; TRBD2 agrees at 9 bases. Trimming cost V 4 bases and J 2 bases; bases outside gene matches: 2. The CDR3 has 13 amino acids. Germline CDR1 and CDR2: SQVTM and ANQGSEA. CDR3 protein: CSVATSGQETQYF. DNA for the CDR3: TGCAGCGTTGCGACTAGCGGACAAGAGACCCAGTACTTC. The complete variable domain, with remaining parts taken from reference TRBV29-1 and TRBJ2-5, reads SAVISQKPSRDICQRGTSLTIQCQVDSQVTMMFWYRQQPGQSLTLIATANQGSEATYESGFVIDKFPISRPNLTFSTLTVSNMSPEDSSIYLCSVATSGQETQYFGPGTRLLVL.

The gene calls are TRBV5-5 and TRBJ1-4, with D tentatively TRBD1 (5 bases). This CDR3 has 17 residues. CDR1 and CDR2 (germline): SGHKS, YYEKEE (reference sequence). Trimming removed 4 bases at V and 3 bases at J, with 19 bases between. The CDR3 DNA reads as TGTGCCAGCAGCGCGGGGGAATGGGCCGATGCTAATGAAAAACTGTTTTTT. It is translated as CASSAGEWADANEKLFF.

The rearrangement joins TRBV20-1 to TRBJ1-2; D is ambiguous. Germline CDR1 and CDR2: DFQATT and SNEGSKA (reference sequence). The CDR3 spans 11 residues. Trimming took off 1 base at V and 7 bases at J, with 7 bases between the two ends. The CDR3 here is CSARGGFGYTF. DNA of the CDR3: TGCAGTGCTAGAGGAGGGTTTGGCTACACCTTC.

This chain links TRBV27 with TRBJ2-7, with 9 bases lining up with TRBD2. Germline V gene sequence: CDR1 MNHEY, CDR2 SMNVEV (reference sequence). The J segment lost 4 bases and the V segment lost 0 bases, leaving 7 bases of the junction unmatched. The CDR3 contains 16 residues. For the CDR3, the DNA is TGTGCCAGCAGTTTATCGTCGGCGGGAGGGATTTACGAGCAGTACTTC. Its protein is CASSLSSAGGIYEQYF.

V is TRBV29-1 and J is TRBJ1-4, with TRBD1 identical over 8 bases. The CDR3 consists of 13 residues. J lost 2 bases, V lost 7 bases, and 3 bases had no gene match. Germline CDR1 and CDR2: SQVTM and ANQGSEA. The CDR3, as DNA: TGCAGCGCACGGACAGGGACTAATGAAAAACTGTTTTTT. Translated, it gives CSARTGTNEKLFF.

This clone showed up just once. The rearrangement links TRBV5-1 to TRBJ1-2, with D maybe TRBD1 (5 bases). CDR1 is SGHRS and CDR2 is YFSETQ in the germline V gene. Trimming removed 0 bases at V and 8 bases at J, with 14 bases between. CDR3 length: 14 amino acids. The CDR3 DNA reads TGCGCCAGCAGCTTGGCCGGAGGGGCGGGAGGCTACACCTTC. Amino acid sequence: CASSLAGGAGGYTF.

The V and J genes are TRBV15 and TRBJ2-5; 8 positions agree with TRBD2. There are 16 residues in the CDR3. V gave up 1 base and J gave up 2 bases; unmatched junction bases: 6. The germline V gene has CDR1 LNHNV and CDR2 YYDKDF (reference sequence). DNA of the CDR3: TGTGCCACCAGCAGAGCCGGGCGGGGGGATCAAGAGACCCAGTACTTC. It specifies CATSRAGRGDQETQYF.

The rearrangement joins TRBV19 to TRBJ1-2, with TRBD1 identical over 10 bases. Germline CDR1 is LNHDA and CDR2 is SQIVND (reference sequence). CDR3 length equals 18 residues. With V trimmed by 1 base and J by 4 bases, 12 bases remained unmatched. The CDR3, as DNA: TGTGCCAGTAGTATAGTTCCGGGACAGGGGATTCCAACCTATGGCTACACCTTC. The encoded protein is CASSIVPGQGIPTYGYTF.

The chain joins TRBV9 to TRBJ1-1; no clear D gene. V lost 3 bases to trimming and J lost 4 bases, with 13 bases between them. Germline V lookup: CDR1 SGDLS, CDR2 YYNGEE. This CDR3 comprises 14 residues. The CDR3 nucleotides read TGTGCCAGCAGCGCCCCCGGTCGGGGCACTGAAGCTTTCTTT. This codes for CASSAPGRGTEAFF.

This sequence joins TRBV18 and TRBJ1-1; TRBD1 might be the D (5 bases). The CDR3 length is 12 residues. Trimming took off 3 bases at V and 7 bases at J, with 9 bases between the two ends. CDR1 is KGHSH, CDR2 LQKENI, per germline. This chain's CDR3 is CASSPTAREAFF. CDR3 sequence (DNA): TGTGCCAGCTCACCGACAGCGCGTGAAGCTTTCTTT. Using reference TRBV18 and TRBJ1-1 for the parts outside the CDR3, the full variable domain is NAGVMQNPRHLVRRRGQEARLRCSPMKGHSHVYWYRQLPEEGLKFMVYLQKENIIDESGMPKERFSAEFPKEGPSILRIQQVVRGDSAAYFCASSPTAREAFFGQGTRLTVV.

The V call is TRBV5-1, the J call TRBJ1-1; D not resolved. The CDR3 length is 13 residues. The germline CDR1 and CDR2 sequences are SGHRS and YFSETQ. Trimming removed 2 bases from V and 1 base from J, with 6 bases in between. CDR3 in DNA: TGCGCCAGCAGCTTCGACACGAACACTGAAGCTTTCTTT. Its translation is CASSFDTNTEAFF.

The gene calls are TRBV6-5 and TRBJ2-1, with TRBD2 matching 9 bases. CDR1 and CDR2 (germline): MNHEY, SVGAGI. Trimming cost V 2 bases and J 6 bases; bases outside gene matches: 5. The CDR3 covers 15 residues. CDR3 in amino acids: CASSYNERGVNEQFF. The CDR3 DNA sequence: TGTGCCAGCAGTTACAATGAGCGGGGGGTCAATGAGCAGTTCTTC.

The genes are TRBV6-5 and TRBJ1-3; 7 nucleotides align to TRBD1. The CDR3 is made up of 15 amino acids. From germline, CDR1 is MNHEY and CDR2 SVGAGI. With 6 bases clipped from V and 4 bases from J, the junction kept 9 bases outside the gene matches. The CDR3: CASSSSDRRGNTIYF. The DNA of the CDR3 is TGTGCCAGCAGCTCATCGGACAGGCGAGGAAACACCATATATTTT.

This clone was counted a single time. V is TRBV7-2 and J is TRBJ1-2; TRBD1 is a possible D gene (5 bases). V was pared by 3 bases and J by 3 bases, with 8 bases between. The CDR3 sequence is 13 residues long. Per germline, CDR1 SGHTA and CDR2 FQGNSA. CDR3: CASSFGGDYGYTF. Written as DNA, the CDR3 is TGTGCCAGCAGCTTTGGGGGGGACTATGGCTACACCTTC.

This clone was recorded once. The genes are TRBV7-2 and TRBJ1-2; maybe TRBD1 (6 bases). Germline V gene data show CDR1 as SGHTA and CDR2 as FQGNSA. The CDR3 length is 11 residues. V lost 5 bases, J lost 10 bases, and 11 bases lay in between. This chain's CDR3 is CASSEQGVYTF. CDR3 sequence (DNA): TGTGCCAGCAGCGAACAGGGCGTCTACACCTTC.

In this sample, this clone turned up a few times. This chain uses TRBV30 with TRBJ1-1, with D unresolved. The CDR3 runs 13 residues. The V end lost 0 bases, the J end lost 5 bases, and 10 bases lay between the germline ends. Germline-derived CDR1 and CDR2 are GTSNPN and SVGIG (reference sequence). CDR3 sequence (DNA): TGTGCCTGGAGTGTAATAACGGGAACTGAAGCTTTCTTT. This gives the protein CAWSVITGTEAFF.

The V call is TRBV2, the J call TRBJ1-5; TRBD1 aligns across 7 bases. CDR1 and CDR2 from the germline V gene are SNHLY and FYNNEI. The V segment lost 1 base and the J segment 6 bases; nucleotides outside the gene matches: 6. CDR3 length: 15 residues. CDR3 sequence reads: CASSEGQGATQPQHF. In nucleotides, the CDR3 is TGTGCCAGCAGTGAAGGACAGGGCGCGACTCAGCCCCAGCATTTT. Full variable domain (rest looked up from reference TRBV2 and TRBJ1-5): EPEVTQTPSHQVTQMGQEVILRCVPISNHLYFYWYRQILGQKVEFLVSFYNNEISEKSEIFDDQFSVERPDGSNFTLKIRSTKLEDSAMYFCASSEGQGATQPQHFGDGTRLSIL.

V usage is TRBV6-5 and J usage is TRBJ1-5; 8 bases fit TRBD1. Germline V gene lookup returns CDR1 MNHEY and CDR2 SVGAGI. Unmatched junction bases numbered 7, after V lost 6 bases and J lost 3 bases. This CDR3 has 15 residues. Written as DNA, the CDR3 is TGTGCCAGCAGACCCGACAGGGGAACCAATCAGCCCCAGCATTTT. This codes for CASRPDRGTNQPQHF.